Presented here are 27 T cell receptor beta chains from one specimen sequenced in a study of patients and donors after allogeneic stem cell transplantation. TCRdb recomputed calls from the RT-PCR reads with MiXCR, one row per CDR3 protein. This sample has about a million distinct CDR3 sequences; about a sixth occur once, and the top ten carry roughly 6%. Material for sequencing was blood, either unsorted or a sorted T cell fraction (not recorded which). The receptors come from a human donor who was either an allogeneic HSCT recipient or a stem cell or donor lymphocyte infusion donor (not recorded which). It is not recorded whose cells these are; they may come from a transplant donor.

The CDR3 nucleotides read TGTGCCAGCAGCGTATCGGCTAGCGGACTCACAGATACGCAGTATTTT. Translating gives CASSVSASGLTDTQYF. The chain has TRBV9 and TRBJ2-3, with 7 bases lining up with TRBD2. Germline lookup yields CDR1 SGDLS and CDR2 YYNGEE. The V segment lost 1 base and the J segment 2 bases; nucleotides outside the gene matches: 7. There are 16 residues in the CDR3.

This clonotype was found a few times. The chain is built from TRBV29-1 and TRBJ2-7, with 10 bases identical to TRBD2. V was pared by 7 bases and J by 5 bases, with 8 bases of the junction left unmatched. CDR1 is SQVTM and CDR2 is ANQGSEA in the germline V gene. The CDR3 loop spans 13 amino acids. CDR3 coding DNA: TGCAGCGCCCTTAGCGGGAGGCCCCACGAGCAGTACTTC. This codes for CSALSGRPHEQYF.

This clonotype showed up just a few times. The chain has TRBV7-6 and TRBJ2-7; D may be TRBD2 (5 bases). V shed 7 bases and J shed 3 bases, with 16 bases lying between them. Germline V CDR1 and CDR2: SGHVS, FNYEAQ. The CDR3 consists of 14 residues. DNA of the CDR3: TGTGCCAGCACGGAGGCAGCAGGTAACTACGAGCAGTACTTC. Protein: CASTEAAGNYEQYF.

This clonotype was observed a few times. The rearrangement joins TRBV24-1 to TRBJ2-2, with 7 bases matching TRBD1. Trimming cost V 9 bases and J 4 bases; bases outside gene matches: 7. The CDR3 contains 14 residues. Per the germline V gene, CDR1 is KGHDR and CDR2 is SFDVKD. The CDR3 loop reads CATGGQVSTGELFF. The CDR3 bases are TGTGCCACCGGAGGACAGGTTAGCACCGGGGAGCTGTTTTTT.

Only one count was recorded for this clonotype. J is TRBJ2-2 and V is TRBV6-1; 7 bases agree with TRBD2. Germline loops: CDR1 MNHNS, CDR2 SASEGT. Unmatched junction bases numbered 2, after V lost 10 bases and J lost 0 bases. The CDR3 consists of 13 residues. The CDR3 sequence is CAIRGANTGELFF. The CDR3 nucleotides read TGTGCCATTCGGGGGGCGAACACCGGGGAGCTGTTTTTT.

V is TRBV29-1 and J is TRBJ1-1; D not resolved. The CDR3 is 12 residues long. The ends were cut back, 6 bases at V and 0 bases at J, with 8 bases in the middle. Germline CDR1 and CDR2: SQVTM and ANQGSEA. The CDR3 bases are TGCAGCGTCCCGGGAATGAACACTGAAGCTTTCTTT. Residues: CSVPGMNTEAFF. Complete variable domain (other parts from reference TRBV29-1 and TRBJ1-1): SAVISQKPSRDICQRGTSLTIQCQVDSQVTMMFWYRQQPGQSLTLIATANQGSEATYESGFVIDKFPISRPNLTFSTLTVSNMSPEDSSIYLCSVPGMNTEAFFGQGTRLTVV.

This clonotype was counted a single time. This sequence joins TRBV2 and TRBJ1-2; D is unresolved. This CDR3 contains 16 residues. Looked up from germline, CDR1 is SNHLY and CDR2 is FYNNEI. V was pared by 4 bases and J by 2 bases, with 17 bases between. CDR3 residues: CASSGSPPSQNYGYTF. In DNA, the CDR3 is TGTGCCAGCAGTGGCAGTCCCCCCTCACAGAACTATGGCTACACCTTC.

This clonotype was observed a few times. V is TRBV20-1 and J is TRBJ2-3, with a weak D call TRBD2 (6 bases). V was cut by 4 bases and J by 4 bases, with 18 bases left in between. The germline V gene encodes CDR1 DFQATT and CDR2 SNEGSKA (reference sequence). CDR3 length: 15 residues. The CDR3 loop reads CSAKEAGFGPDTQYF. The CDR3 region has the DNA TGCAGTGCTAAAGAAGCGGGTTTTGGCCCAGATACGCAGTATTTT.

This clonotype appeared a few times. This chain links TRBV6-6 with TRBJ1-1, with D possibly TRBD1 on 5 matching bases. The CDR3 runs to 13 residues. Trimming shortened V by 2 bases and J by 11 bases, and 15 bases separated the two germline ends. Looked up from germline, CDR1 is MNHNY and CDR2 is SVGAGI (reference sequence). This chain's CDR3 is CASSYQTAQGAFF. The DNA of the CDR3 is TGTGCCAGCAGTTACCAGACAGCGCAAGGGGCTTTCTTT.

CDR3 sequence reads: CASSLQPGATGNTIYF. The CDR3 nucleotides are TGTGCCAGCAGCCTTCAACCAGGGGCGACTGGAAACACCATATATTTT. The V call is TRBV4-2, the J call TRBJ1-3; D is perhaps TRBD1 (6 bases). Germline CDR1 and CDR2: LGHNA and YNFKEQ. Deletions cut 4 bases from V and 2 bases from J, with 15 bases between. The CDR3 totals 16 residues.

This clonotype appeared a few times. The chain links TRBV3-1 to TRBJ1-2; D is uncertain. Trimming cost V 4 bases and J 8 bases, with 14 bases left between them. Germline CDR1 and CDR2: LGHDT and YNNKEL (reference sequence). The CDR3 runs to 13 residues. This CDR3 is CASSPQGWEGYTF. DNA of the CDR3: TGTGCCAGCAGCCCCCAAGGATGGGAAGGCTACACCTTC.

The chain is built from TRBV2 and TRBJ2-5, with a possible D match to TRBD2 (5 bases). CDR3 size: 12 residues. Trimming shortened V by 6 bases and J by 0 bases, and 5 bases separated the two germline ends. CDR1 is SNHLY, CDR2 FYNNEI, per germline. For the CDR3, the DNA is TGTGCCAGCAGGAGGGACCAAGAGACCCAGTACTTC. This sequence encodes CASRRDQETQYF. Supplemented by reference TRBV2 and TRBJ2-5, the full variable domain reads EPEVTQTPSHQVTQMGQEVILRCVPISNHLYFYWYRQILGQKVEFLVSFYNNEISEKSEIFDDQFSVERPDGSNFTLKIRSTKLEDSAMYFCASRRDQETQYFGPGTRLLVL.

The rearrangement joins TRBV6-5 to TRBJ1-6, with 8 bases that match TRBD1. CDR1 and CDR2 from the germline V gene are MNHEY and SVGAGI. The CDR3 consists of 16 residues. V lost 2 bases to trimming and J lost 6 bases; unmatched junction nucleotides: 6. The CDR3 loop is CASSYNQGAVNSPLHF. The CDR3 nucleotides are TGTGCCAGCAGTTACAACCAGGGGGCGGTTAATTCACCCCTCCACTTT.

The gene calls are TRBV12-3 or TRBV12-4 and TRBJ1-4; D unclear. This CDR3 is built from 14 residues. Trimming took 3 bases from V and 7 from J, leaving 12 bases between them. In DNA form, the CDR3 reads TGTGCCAGCAGTTTCGGACGGCGACGTGAAAAACTGTTTTTT. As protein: CASSFGRRREKLFF.

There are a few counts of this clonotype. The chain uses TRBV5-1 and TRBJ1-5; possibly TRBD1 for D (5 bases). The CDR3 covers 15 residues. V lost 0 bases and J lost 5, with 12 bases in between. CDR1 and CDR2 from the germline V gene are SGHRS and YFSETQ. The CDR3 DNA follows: TGCGCCAGCAGCTTGGAAGCAGGGAAGTATCAGCCCCAGCATTTT. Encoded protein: CASSLEAGKYQPQHF.

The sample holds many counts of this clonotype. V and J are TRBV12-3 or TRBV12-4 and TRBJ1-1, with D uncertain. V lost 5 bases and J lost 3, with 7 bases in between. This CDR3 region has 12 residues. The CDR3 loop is CASSPPDTEAFF. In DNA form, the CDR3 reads TGTGCCAGCAGTCCCCCAGACACTGAAGCTTTCTTT.

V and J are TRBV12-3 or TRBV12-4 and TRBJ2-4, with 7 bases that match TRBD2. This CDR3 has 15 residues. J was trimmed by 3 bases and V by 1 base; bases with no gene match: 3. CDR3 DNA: TGTGCCAGCAGTTTAGGTACGGGGGGCAAAAACATTCAGTACTTC. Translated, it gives CASSLGTGGKNIQYF.

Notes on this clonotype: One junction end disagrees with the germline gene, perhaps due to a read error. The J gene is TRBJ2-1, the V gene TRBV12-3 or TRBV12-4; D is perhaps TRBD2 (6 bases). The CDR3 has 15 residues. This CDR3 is CASRLAVEGLHEQFF. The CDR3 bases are TGTGCCAGCAGATTAGCGGTCGAGGGGCTTCATGAGCAGTTCTTC.

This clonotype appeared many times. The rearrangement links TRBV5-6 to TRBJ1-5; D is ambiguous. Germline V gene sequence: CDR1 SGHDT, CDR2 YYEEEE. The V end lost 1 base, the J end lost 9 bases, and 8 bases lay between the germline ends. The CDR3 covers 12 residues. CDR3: CASSLTAGPQHF. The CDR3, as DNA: TGTGCCAGCAGCTTGACCGCCGGGCCCCAGCATTTT.

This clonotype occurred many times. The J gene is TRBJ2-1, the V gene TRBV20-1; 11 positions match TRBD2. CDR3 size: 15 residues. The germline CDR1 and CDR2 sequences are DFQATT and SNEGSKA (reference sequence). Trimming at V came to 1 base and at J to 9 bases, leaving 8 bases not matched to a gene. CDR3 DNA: TGCAGTGCTAGAGTGGATAGCGGGGGGGACGCTGAGCAGTTCTTC. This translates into CSARVDSGGDAEQFF.

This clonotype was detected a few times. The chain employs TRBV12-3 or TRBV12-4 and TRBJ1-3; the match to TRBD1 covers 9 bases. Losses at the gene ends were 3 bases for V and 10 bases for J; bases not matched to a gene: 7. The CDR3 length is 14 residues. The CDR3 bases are TGTGCCAGCAGTTTGGGGGACAGGGCATCAACCATATATTTT. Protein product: CASSLGDRASTIYF.

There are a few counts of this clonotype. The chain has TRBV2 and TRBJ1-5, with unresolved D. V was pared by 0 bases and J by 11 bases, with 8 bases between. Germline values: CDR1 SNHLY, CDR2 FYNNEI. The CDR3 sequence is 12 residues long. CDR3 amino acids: CASSEAGPTQHF. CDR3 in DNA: TGTGCCAGCAGTGAAGCTGGGCCAACCCAGCATTTT.

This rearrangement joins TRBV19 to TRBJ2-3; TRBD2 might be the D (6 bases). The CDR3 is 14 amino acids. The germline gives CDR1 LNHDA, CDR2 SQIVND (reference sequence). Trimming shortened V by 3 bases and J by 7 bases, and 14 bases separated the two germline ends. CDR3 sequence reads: CASSMGSGSYTQYF. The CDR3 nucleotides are TGTGCCAGTAGTATGGGAAGCGGGTCGTATACGCAGTATTTT.

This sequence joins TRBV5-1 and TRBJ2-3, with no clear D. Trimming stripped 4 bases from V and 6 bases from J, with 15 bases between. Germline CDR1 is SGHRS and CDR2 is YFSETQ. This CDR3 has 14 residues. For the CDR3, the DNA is TGCGCCAGCAGCCCGACGGTAACGATGGATACGCAGTATTTT. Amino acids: CASSPTVTMDTQYF.

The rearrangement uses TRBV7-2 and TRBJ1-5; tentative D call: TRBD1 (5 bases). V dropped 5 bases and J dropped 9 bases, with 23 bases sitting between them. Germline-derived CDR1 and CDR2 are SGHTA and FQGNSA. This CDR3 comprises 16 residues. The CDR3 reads CASSPSGTGREGPQHF. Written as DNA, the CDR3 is TGTGCCAGCAGCCCCTCAGGAACGGGGCGTGAAGGGCCCCAGCATTTT.

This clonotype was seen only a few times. This CDR3 is CAWSDGTGVSPLHF. The CDR3 DNA follows: TGTGCCTGGAGTGACGGGACAGGGGTTTCACCCCTCCACTTT. The chain has TRBV30 and TRBJ1-6, with 10 positions matching TRBD1. V shed 1 base and J 9 bases; nucleotides not matched to a gene: 3. The CDR3 totals 14 residues. Germline loops: CDR1 GTSNPN, CDR2 SVGIG (reference sequence).

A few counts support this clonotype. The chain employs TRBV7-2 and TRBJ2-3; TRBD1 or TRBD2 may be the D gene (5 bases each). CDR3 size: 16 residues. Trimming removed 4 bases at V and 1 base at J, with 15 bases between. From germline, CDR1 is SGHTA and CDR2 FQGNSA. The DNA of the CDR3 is TGTGCCAGCAGCTCGGTAGGTCGGGGCCGCACAGATACGCAGTATTTT. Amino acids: CASSSVGRGRTDTQYF.